The rows below give T cell receptor beta chains drawn from one sample of a study of tumor and adjacent non-tumor tissue in lung cancer. TCRdb reprocessed the multiplex PCR reads with MiXCR, giving one entry per CDR3 protein. Of about 70,000 distinct CDR3 sequences in the sample, 60% to 75% are singletons; the top ten hold roughly 28%. Material for sequencing was lung tumor tissue. These receptors were obtained from a man aged 55 to 70 with non-small cell lung cancer. The CDR3 runs from the conserved cysteine through the conserved F or W. The order of the fields is CDR3 DNA, CDR3 protein, D gene, CDR3 length, V gene, clone size, J gene. The D gene is left open where the match is weak. Expanded clones are given a class, and other clones once, few, many or no size at all.

cdr3_nt: TGCGCCAGCAGCTTAACTAGGGAGACCCAGTACTTC
cdr3_aa: CASSLTRETQYF
d_call: .
cdr3_length: 12
v_call: TRBV5-1
clone_size: few
j_call: TRBJ2-5

cdr3_nt: TGCAATGCCGGACCCCGGGACGGGGACAATGAAGCTTTCTTT
cdr3_aa: CNAGPRDGDNEAFF
d_call: .
cdr3_length: 14
v_call: TRBV20-1
clone_size: .
j_call: TRBJ1-1

cdr3_nt: TGTGCTAGCAATGACTGGCTAGACAATGAGCAGTCCTTC
cdr3_aa: CASNDWLDNEQSF
d_call: .
cdr3_length: 13
v_call: TRBV6-1
clone_size: .
j_call: TRBJ2-1

cdr3_nt: TGTGCCAGCGGAATAGCGGGTGCGCCGGATGAGCAGTTCTTC
cdr3_aa: CASGIAGAPDEQFF
d_call: TRBD2
cdr3_length: 14
v_call: TRBV6-6
clone_size: .
j_call: TRBJ2-1

cdr3_nt: TGTGCCAGCAGCTTGAAGCAGGGGATTGGATCACCCCTCCACTTT
cdr3_aa: CASSLKQGIGSPLHF
d_call: .
cdr3_length: 15
v_call: TRBV5-6
clone_size: .
j_call: TRBJ1-6

cdr3_nt: TGTGCCAGCCCTAGCGGTGCCTACAATGAGCAGTTTTTC
cdr3_aa: CASPSGAYNEQFF
d_call: TRBD2
cdr3_length: 13
v_call: TRBV28
clone_size: .
j_call: TRBJ2-1

cdr3_nt: TGTGCTAGCAGTTACTCGTTCTGGAACACTGAAGCTTTCTTT
cdr3_aa: CASSYSFWNTEAFF
d_call: .
cdr3_length: 14
v_call: TRBV6-5
clone_size: .
j_call: TRBJ1-1

cdr3_nt: TGCAACGTTGTATTTTGGACTAGCGTGAGCTCCTACAATGAGCAGTTCTTC
cdr3_aa: CNVVFWTSVSSYNEQFF
d_call: TRBD2
cdr3_length: 17
v_call: TRBV29-1
clone_size: .
j_call: TRBJ2-1

cdr3_nt: TGTGCAAGCAATGGAACCCAAGGCGCCACTGAAGCTTTCTTT
cdr3_aa: CASNGTQGATEAFF
d_call: .
cdr3_length: 14
v_call: TRBV6-1
clone_size: .
j_call: TRBJ1-1

cdr3_nt: TGCAGTGCTAGAGGAACAGGGGCGAATAATTCACCCCTCCACTTT
cdr3_aa: CSARGTGANNSPLHF
d_call: TRBD1
cdr3_length: 15
v_call: TRBV20-1
clone_size: many
j_call: TRBJ1-6

cdr3_nt: TGTGCCAGCAGCTACGGCGGGACGAACGCCGGGGAGCTGTTTTTT
cdr3_aa: CASSYGGTNAGELFF
d_call: .
cdr3_length: 15
v_call: TRBV11-3
clone_size: .
j_call: TRBJ2-2

cdr3_nt: TGCAGCGTTGATACGGGTGTACAAGAGACCCAGTGCTTC
cdr3_aa: CSVDTGVQETQCF
d_call: .
cdr3_length: 13
v_call: TRBV29-1
clone_size: .
j_call: TRBJ2-5

cdr3_nt: TGTGCCGGCAGTTACTCCCGCAAGGGTGGGGCTGGAGCTTTCTTT
cdr3_aa: CAGSYSRKGGAGAFF
d_call: .
cdr3_length: 15
v_call: TRBV6-5
clone_size: .
j_call: TRBJ1-1

cdr3_nt: TGCGCCAGCAGCTTCGGGACATGGGGCAATGGCTACACCTTT
cdr3_aa: CASSFGTWGNGYTF
d_call: .
cdr3_length: 14
v_call: TRBV5-1
clone_size: .
j_call: TRBJ1-2

cdr3_nt: TGTGCCAGCAGTTTAATGGGGGCGGGGGCCGGGGAGCTGTTTTTT
cdr3_aa: CASSLMGAGAGELFF
d_call: .
cdr3_length: 15
v_call: TRBV28
clone_size: .
j_call: TRBJ2-2

cdr3_nt: TGTACCAGTAGCTTGGTGGCTAGCGAGGAGACCCAGTACTTC
cdr3_aa: CTSSLVASEETQYF
d_call: .
cdr3_length: 14
v_call: TRBV5-5
clone_size: .
j_call: TRBJ2-5

cdr3_nt: TGCGCCACGTCGGGATGGTCCTACAATGAGCAGTTCTTC
cdr3_aa: CATSGWSYNEQFF
d_call: .
cdr3_length: 13
v_call: TRBV6-1
clone_size: once
j_call: TRBJ2-1

cdr3_nt: TGCAGTGCTAGAGATCTCCCTTATAATGAGCATTTCTTC
cdr3_aa: CSARDLPYNEHFF
d_call: .
cdr3_length: 13
v_call: TRBV20-1
clone_size: once
j_call: TRBJ2-1

cdr3_nt: TGCAGCGTCGCCCATGGACGGAGCTACGAGCAGTACTTC
cdr3_aa: CSVAHGRSYEQYF
d_call: .
cdr3_length: 13
v_call: TRBV29-1
clone_size: medium-sized
j_call: TRBJ2-7

cdr3_nt: TGCAGCGTTTTCGGTAGGGGAAGTTCCGGGGAGCTGTTTTTT
cdr3_aa: CSVFGRGSSGELFF
d_call: .
cdr3_length: 14
v_call: TRBV29-1
clone_size: .
j_call: TRBJ2-2

cdr3_nt: TGTGCCAGCAGCCCGCTTAGTCTCAGGAATGAGCAGTTCTTC
cdr3_aa: CASSPLSLRNEQFF
d_call: .
cdr3_length: 14
v_call: TRBV7-8
clone_size: .
j_call: TRBJ2-1

cdr3_nt: TGCAGCGTTGAAGTGAACAGGGGTGTCACAGATACGCAGTATTTT
cdr3_aa: CSVEVNRGVTDTQYF
d_call: TRBD1
cdr3_length: 15
v_call: TRBV29-1
clone_size: many
j_call: TRBJ2-3

cdr3_nt: TGTGCCAGCAGATTCAGGACTAGCGGTCGGAGTTATGGCAATGAGCAATTCTTC
cdr3_aa: CASRFRTSGRSYGNEQFF
d_call: TRBD2
cdr3_length: 18
v_call: TRBV12-3/TRBV12-4
clone_size: .
j_call: TRBJ2-1

cdr3_nt: TGTGCCAGCAGTACTCCCTCTGACGGGAGAAAATACAATGAGCAGTCCTTC
cdr3_aa: CASSTPSDGRKYNEQSF
d_call: .
cdr3_length: 17
v_call: TRBV6-6
clone_size: .
j_call: TRBJ2-1

cdr3_nt: TGTGCCTGGAGCGCCAAAAGGGAATTGGGCGAGCAGTACTTC
cdr3_aa: CAWSAKRELGEQYF
d_call: .
cdr3_length: 14
v_call: TRBV30
clone_size: .
j_call: TRBJ2-7

cdr3_nt: TGCAATGCCAGCGGGAGCGCTGAAGCTTTCTTT
cdr3_aa: CNASGSAEAFF
d_call: .
cdr3_length: 11
v_call: TRBV20-1
clone_size: .
j_call: TRBJ1-1

cdr3_nt: TGCAGTGCTAGAGAGAGTTTTATGGGAGGGGGCCAACAAGAGAGCCAGTACTTC
cdr3_aa: CSARESFMGGGQQESQYF
d_call: .
cdr3_length: 18
v_call: TRBV20-1
clone_size: .
j_call: TRBJ2-5

cdr3_nt: TGCAGCGTTGCCATGGGTTATGGCTACACCTTC
cdr3_aa: CSVAMGYGYTF
d_call: .
cdr3_length: 11
v_call: TRBV29-1
clone_size: .
j_call: TRBJ1-2

cdr3_nt: TGTGCCAGCGGGGCAGGGAACGGGGCCAACGTCCTGACTTTC
cdr3_aa: CASGAGNGANVLTF
d_call: .
cdr3_length: 14
v_call: TRBV6-6
clone_size: medium-sized
j_call: TRBJ2-6

cdr3_nt: TGTGCCAGCAGATTAGCGGGGAGTCACAATGAGCAGTTCTTC
cdr3_aa: CASRLAGSHNEQFF
d_call: TRBD2
cdr3_length: 14
v_call: TRBV11-3
clone_size: few
j_call: TRBJ2-1

cdr3_nt: TGTGCCAGCAGGCGCCAGGGGGCAGGAACTAATGAAAAACTGTTTTTT
cdr3_aa: CASRRQGAGTNEKLFF
d_call: TRBD1
cdr3_length: 16
v_call: TRBV6-6
clone_size: .
j_call: TRBJ1-4

cdr3_nt: TGCGCCAGCAGCCTAAATCTCATGATGAACACTGAAGCTTTCTTT
cdr3_aa: CASSLNLMMNTEAFF
d_call: .
cdr3_length: 15
v_call: TRBV5-1
clone_size: .
j_call: TRBJ1-1